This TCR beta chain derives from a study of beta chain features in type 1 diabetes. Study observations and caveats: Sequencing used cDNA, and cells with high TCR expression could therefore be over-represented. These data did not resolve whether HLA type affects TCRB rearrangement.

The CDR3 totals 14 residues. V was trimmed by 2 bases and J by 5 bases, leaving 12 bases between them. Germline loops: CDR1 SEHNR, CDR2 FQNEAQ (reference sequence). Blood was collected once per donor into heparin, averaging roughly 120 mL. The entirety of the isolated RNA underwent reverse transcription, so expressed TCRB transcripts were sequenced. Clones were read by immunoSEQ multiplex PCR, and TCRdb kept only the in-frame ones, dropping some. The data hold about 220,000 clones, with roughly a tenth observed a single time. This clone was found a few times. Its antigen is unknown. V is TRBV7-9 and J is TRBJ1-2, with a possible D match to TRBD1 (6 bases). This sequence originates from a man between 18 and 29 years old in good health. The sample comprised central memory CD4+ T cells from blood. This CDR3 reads CASSLIGGQYGYTF. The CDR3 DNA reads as TGTGCCAGCAGCTTAATCGGGGGGCAATATGGCTACACCTTC.